This T cell receptor beta chain was captured in a study of blood T cell repertoires in COVID-19. Within the sample, this clone is medium-sized. Other DNA sequences within the sample encode an identical CDR3. V was clipped by 2 bases and J by 4 bases, with 8 bases between them. Germline V CDR1 and CDR2: SEHNR, FQNEAQ (reference sequence). This CDR3 has 13 amino acids. Clones were sequenced by immunoSEQ multiplex PCR, and TCRdb holds only the in-frame ones, with some missing. This table has some 25,000 clones, approximately 81% appearing once. Source material: peripheral blood. This sequence originates from a man over 45 with active or convalescent COVID-19. V is TRBV7-9 and J is TRBJ1-1; D call uncertain. CDR3 bases: TGTGCCAGCAGCTTATTAGGCGGCACTGAAGCTTTCTTT. As protein: CASSLLGGTEAFF.